In its sample, the clone carrying this T cell receptor beta chain was seen once. The CDR3 covers 11 residues. Trimming left V 8 bases short and J 3 bases short, with 8 bases between. CDR1 and CDR2 (germline): SNHLY, FYNNEI. The data are from a study of shared clonotypes between healthy human individuals. Donors had no recently reported acute infections or vaccinations and were HIV-negative. The donors were all Caucasian adults (living in Nashville, Tennessee). The repertoire was sequenced with immunoSEQ multiplex PCR; TCRdb's copy has only in-frame clones and lacks some. The data hold fewer than 650,000 clones, with roughly four fifths observed a single time.

The rearrangement uses TRBV2 and TRBJ2-7; D is undetermined. Sequencing input: PBMCs. The clonotype originates from a woman in her forties in good health. Some clones in this sample may be carry-over from other donors' samples. The CDR3 nucleotides are TGTGCCAGCTCATGGTACTACGAGCAGTACTTC. Translating gives CASSWYYEQYF.